The 23 T cell receptor beta chains presented below share a single source sample, sequenced in a study of cytomegalovirus exposure and HLA in healthy donors. 13 Jbeta primers and 60 Vbeta primers were used for the PCR. Assay: immunoSEQ multiplex PCR; the TCRdb copy retains only in-frame clones and omits some. The data show about 18,000 clones, about 70% seen once. Source material: PBMCs. The receptors were gathered from a man younger than 35 in good health and CMV-seronegative.

This clone has a single count. This chain links TRBV28 with TRBJ1-1; TRBD1 matches 7 bases. CDR1 is MDHEN and CDR2 is SYDVKM in the germline V gene. V gave up 7 bases and J gave up 4 bases; unmatched junction bases: 3. This CDR3 is 12 amino acids long. CDR3 in DNA: TGTGCCAGCACACAGGGGACCACTGAAGCTTTCTTT. Translated: CASTQGTTEAFF. Full variable domain (missing parts from reference TRBV28 and TRBJ1-1): DVKVTQSSRYLVKRTGEKVFLECVQDMDHENMFWYRQDPGLGLRLIYFSYDVKMKEKGDIPEGYSVSREKKERFSLILESASTNQTSMYLCASTQGTTEAFFGQGTRLTVV.

This clone occurred a few times. V usage is TRBV30 and J usage is TRBJ1-1, with D perhaps matching TRBD1 (6 bases). The length of the CDR3 is 14 residues. Deletions cut 5 bases from V and 0 bases from J, with 13 bases between. Germline V CDR1 and CDR2: GTSNPN, SVGIG (reference sequence). CDR3 bases: TGTGCCTGGGCTAGGGACAACCTGAACACTGAAGCTTTCTTT. Translating gives CAWARDNLNTEAFF.

The chain joins TRBV6-6 to TRBJ1-2; D is uncertain. Germline V gene lookup returns CDR1 MNHNY and CDR2 SVGAGI (reference sequence). This CDR3 has 13 amino acids. Between the trimmed V and J ends, which lost 5 bases and 3 bases, there was a span of 10 bases. CDR3 sequence reads: CASSAGFYYGYTF. CDR3 sequence (DNA): TGTGCCAGCAGTGCCGGGTTTTACTATGGCTACACCTTC.

The V gene is TRBV30, the J gene TRBJ1-1; D unresolved. There are 13 residues in the CDR3. Germline V CDR1 and CDR2: GTSNPN, SVGIG (reference sequence). V lost 8 bases and J 1 base, leaving 14 bases between the germline ends. The CDR3 DNA sequence: TGTGCCGGAACGGCGGATAAGAACACTGAAGCTTTCTTT. Translating gives CAGTADKNTEAFF.

This clone was seen a single time. The CDR3, as DNA: TGCGCCAGCAGTCTCGGACTAGCGGGTGTAAACATTCAGTACTTC. The encoded protein is CASSLGLAGVNIQYF. The chain links TRBV10-2 to TRBJ2-4, with 11 nucleotides matching TRBD2. Germline V gene data show CDR1 as WSHSY and CDR2 as SAAADI. There are 15 residues in the CDR3. The V segment lost 5 bases and the J segment 6 bases; nucleotides outside the gene matches: 6.

This chain links TRBV29-1 with TRBJ1-1; TRBD1 matches at 7 bases. The V segment lost 6 bases and the J segment 10 bases; nucleotides outside the gene matches: 8. CDR1 is SQVTM, CDR2 ANQGSEA, per germline. The CDR3 runs 11 residues. The CDR3 DNA reads TGCAGCGTCGCAGGGGGACTCGGAGCTTTCTTT. Protein sequence: CSVAGGLGAFF. Drawing the rest from reference TRBV29-1 and TRBJ1-1, the complete variable domain is SAVISQKPSRDICQRGTSLTIQCQVDSQVTMMFWYRQQPGQSLTLIATANQGSEATYESGFVIDKFPISRPNLTFSTLTVSNMSPEDSSIYLCSVAGGLGAFFGQGTRLTVV.

Only a few counts were recorded for this clone. The V call is TRBV2, the J call TRBJ1-1; 9 nucleotides align to TRBD1. There are 14 residues in the CDR3. Per the germline V gene, CDR1 is SNHLY and CDR2 is FYNNEI. V shed 6 bases, J shed 10 bases, and the junction held 12 bases outside the gene matches. CDR3 sequence reads: CASRPQTGGTGAFF. Here the CDR3 DNA reads TGTGCCAGCAGACCCCAGACAGGGGGGACGGGAGCTTTCTTT.

The chain uses TRBV25-1 and TRBJ1-3; the match to TRBD1 covers 8 bases. J gave up 6 bases and V 1 base, and 2 bases lay outside the gene matches. The CDR3 spans 14 residues. Per the germline V gene, CDR1 is MGHDK and CDR2 is SYGVNS. The CDR3 sequence: CASSELTGENTIYF. CDR3 DNA: TGTGCCAGCAGTGAATTGACAGGGGAAAACACCATATATTTT. Combining the CDR3 with reference TRBV25-1 and TRBJ1-3 gives the whole variable domain EADIYQTPRYLVIGTGKKITLECSQTMGHDKMYWYQQDPGMELHLIHYSYGVNSTEKGDLSSESTVSRIRTEHFPLTLESARPSHTSQYLCASSELTGENTIYFGEGSWLTVV.

This sequence joins TRBV29-1 and TRBJ1-1, with D possibly TRBD1 on 6 matching bases. Germline values: CDR1 SQVTM, CDR2 ANQGSEA. CDR3 length equals 13 residues. Trimming stripped 4 bases from V and 3 bases from J, with 12 bases between. CDR3: CSVGRGMDTEAFF. DNA of the CDR3: TGCAGCGTTGGCAGGGGCATGGACACTGAAGCTTTCTTT. The variable domain in full, completed from reference TRBV29-1 and TRBJ1-1, reads SAVISQKPSRDICQRGTSLTIQCQVDSQVTMMFWYRQQPGQSLTLIATANQGSEATYESGFVIDKFPISRPNLTFSTLTVSNMSPEDSSIYLCSVGRGMDTEAFFGQGTRLTVV.

V usage is TRBV4-2 and J usage is TRBJ1-4; TRBD1 agrees at 8 bases. Germline values: CDR1 LGHNA, CDR2 YNFKEQ. Germline trimming cut 3 bases from V and 2 bases from J; bases unmatched to any gene: 2. The CDR3 totals 15 residues. DNA for the CDR3: TGTGCCAGCAGCCAGAGACAGGGGACTAATGAAAAACTGTTTTTT. Translating gives CASSQRQGTNEKLFF.

The CDR3 bases are TGTGCCAGCTCACCAGCCGGGAGTAGGAACACTGAAGCTTTCTTT. Translation gives CASSPAGSRNTEAFF. The chain links TRBV18 to TRBJ1-1, with no clear D. Germline CDR1 and CDR2: KGHSH and LQKENI. CDR3 length: 15 residues. With 2 bases removed from V and 1 base from J, the gap between germline ends came to 11 bases.

J is TRBJ2-7 and V is TRBV30; D unresolved. The CDR3 covers 11 residues. The germline V and J ends were trimmed by 5 bases and 3 bases, with 8 bases remaining between them. The germline V gene encodes CDR1 GTSNPN and CDR2 SVGIG (reference sequence). The CDR3 nucleotides are TGTGCCTGGGGCTCAAACTACGAGCAGTACTTC. Its protein product is CAWGSNYEQYF.

This clone showed up just a few times. The chain combines TRBV6-1 with TRBJ2-7, with 9 nucleotides matching TRBD2. The CDR3 consists of 15 residues. Trimming cost V 1 base and J 3 bases; bases outside gene matches: 4. Per germline, CDR1 MNHNS and CDR2 SASEGT. CDR3: CASSEGNSGSYEQYF. The CDR3 DNA follows: TGTGCCAGCAGTGAAGGGAATAGCGGGAGCTACGAGCAGTACTTC.

The chain carries TRBV6-1 and TRBJ1-5, with a tentative D call TRBD1 (5 bases). CDR1 and CDR2 from the germline V gene are MNHNS and SASEGT. Trimming removed 6 bases at V and 4 bases at J, with 10 bases between. The CDR3 has 13 residues. In DNA form, the CDR3 reads TGTGCCAGCAGAACAGGTGTAAATCAGCCCCAGCATTTT. The encoded protein is CASRTGVNQPQHF.

This clone was detected once. The junction departs from the called germline gene at one end, perhaps through a read error. This chain links TRBV29-1 with TRBJ1-1, with 12 bases lining up with TRBD1. Germline CDR1 is SQVTM and CDR2 is ANQGSEA. The CDR3 has 14 amino acids. As DNA, the CDR3 is TGCAGCGTTGGGGACAGGGGGCTGAACACTGGAGCTTTCTTT. This encodes CSVGDRGLNTGAFF.

With regard to this clone: Its ends do not fully match the called genes, so a read error is possible. The rearrangement joins TRBV30 to TRBJ1-1; no clear D. This CDR3 is built from 14 residues. Germline-derived CDR1 and CDR2 are GTSNPN and SVGIG (reference sequence). The CDR3 nucleotides are TGTGCCTGGAGTGCCTTGGGCTCAATCTCGGGGAAAATCTTT. Amino acids: CAWSALGSISGKIF.

J is TRBJ2-1 and V is TRBV9, with TRBD2 identical over 7 bases. Germline V gene sequence: CDR1 SGDLS, CDR2 YYNGEE. V lost 3 bases, J lost 0 bases, and 9 bases stayed unmatched. The CDR3 runs to 17 residues. CDR3: CASSALLASSSYNEQFF. Here the CDR3 DNA reads TGTGCCAGCAGCGCACTACTAGCGTCGAGCTCCTACAATGAGCAGTTCTTC.

The V call is TRBV30, the J call TRBJ1-5; 9 bases match TRBD1. The CDR3 totals 14 residues. Germline V gives CDR1 GTSNPN, CDR2 SVGIG (reference sequence). V lost 3 bases, J lost 7 bases, and 7 bases stayed unmatched. CDR3 sequence reads: CAWSPGTGNQPQHF. CDR3 in DNA: TGTGCCTGGAGCCCCGGGACAGGGAACCAGCCCCAGCATTTT.

The chain has TRBV27 and TRBJ2-7; 12 nucleotides match TRBD1. In germline, CDR1 is MNHEY, CDR2 SMNVEV (reference sequence). The CDR3 is 13 amino acids. V lost 7 bases and J lost 5; bases outside the gene matches: 3. The CDR3 region has the DNA TGTGCCAGCACGGGACAGGGGGCCCACGAGCAGTACTTC. This gives the protein CASTGQGAHEQYF.

V usage is TRBV10-2 and J usage is TRBJ1-1; possible D gene TRBD1, 6 bases. This CDR3 comprises 13 residues. Trimming pared 2 bases from V and 8 bases from J, leaving 12 bases between. Per germline, CDR1 WSHSY and CDR2 SAAADI. For the CDR3, the DNA is TGCGCCAGCAGTGAGATTGGGGGGGCCGAAGCTTTCTTT. This translates into CASSEIGGAEAFF.

The chain employs TRBV29-1 and TRBJ1-1; D uncertain. Trimming took off 3 bases at V and 1 base at J, with 6 bases between the two ends. In germline, CDR1 is SQVTM, CDR2 ANQGSEA. The CDR3 loop spans 12 amino acids. The CDR3 protein is CSVDISNTEAFF. CDR3 in DNA: TGCAGCGTTGATATTTCGAACACTGAAGCTTTCTTT.

This sequence joins TRBV6-5 and TRBJ2-7; D possibly corresponds to TRBD1 (6 bases). The germline gives CDR1 MNHEY, CDR2 SVGAGI. Trimming stripped 0 bases from V and 5 bases from J, with 11 bases between. This CDR3 has 14 amino acids. The CDR3 sequence: CASSYSTQGDEQYF. CDR3 nucleotides: TGTGCCAGCAGTTACTCGACACAGGGCGACGAGCAGTACTTC.

This clone was detected once. The chain carries TRBV5-4 and TRBJ1-1; D is possibly TRBD1 (6 bases). V was pared by 7 bases and J by 1 base, with 17 bases between. Germline assignment: CDR1 SGHNT and CDR2 YYREEE (reference sequence). The CDR3 has 15 residues. CDR3 in amino acids: CASAWGGPKNTEAFF. The DNA for the CDR3 is TGTGCCAGCGCCTGGGGGGGGCCCAAGAACACTGAAGCTTTCTTT.